Listed below are T cell receptor beta chains from one sample, sequenced in a study of beta chain features in type 1 diabetes. Sequenced by immunoSEQ multiplex PCR; TCRdb stores in-frame clones only, minus some. The sample yields about 40,000 clones, 64% seen once. Material: Tregs from blood. The receptors were sampled from a woman in her twenties or thirties in good health. Each CDR3 is given with its conserved first and last residue. For some rows the clone size is stated as once, few or many, or as a class when expanded; others skip it.

v_call | clone_size | cdr3_aa
TRBV29-1 | NA | CSVGRWRESSYEQYF
TRBV7-2 | few | CASSLVGARDTQYF
TRBV5-6 | NA | CASTFSQPGDGYTF
TRBV30 | NA | CAWNSLAGVIGNTGELFF
TRBV30 | NA | CAWSVHTDNQPQHF
TRBV7-2 | NA | CASSLTSGLFNTQYF
TRBV2 | NA | CASSGTGVAGYEQYF
TRBV7-2 | NA | CASSSLAGGSTGELFF
TRBV7-8 | once | CASSFSTVLAKNIQYF
TRBV4-2 | NA | CASSQDQMQGGGELFF
TRBV7-3 | NA | CASSLTVGLAGGTSGANVLTF
TRBV27 | NA | CASGGGTSRTNEQFF
TRBV7-7 | NA | CASSLAHPPGEQYF
TRBV7-2 | NA | CASSLQNRLSTDTQYF
TRBV6-5 | NA | CASSQTGTGVYEQYF
TRBV5-4 | NA | CATTEEGTKVGELFF
TRBV4-2 | NA | CASSQDPQNQPIAYTQYF
TRBV6-5 | NA | CASSRDRAGYGYTF
TRBV7-8 | NA | CASSATGLAYQNEQFF
TRBV28 | NA | CASSFRLAGNYEQYF
TRBV5-1 | few | CASSVAGGTTYEQYF
TRBV14 | NA | CASSQDSSSYNEQFF
TRBV5-1 | NA | CASSFPPLRESDTQYF
TRBV7-7 | once | CASSHRLGAETQYF
TRBV6-5 | NA | CASSYVAGASYEQYF
TRBV5-1 | NA | CASSSRVNTEAFF
TRBV5-1 | NA | CASSSVADTQYF
TRBV6-1 | NA | CASSPGEGGQPQHF
TRBV25-1 | NA | CASKEGLAGVGTQYF
TRBV19 | NA | CASSTHGTNEQYF
TRBV5-4 | NA | CASSSKTGVYGYTF
TRBV18 | NA | CASSLRTSGRVGGETQYF
TRBV19 | few | CASSIKGAKGNQPQHF
TRBV7-8 | NA | CASSPYLLAGLFEQYF
TRBV2 | once | CASAPGGQFF
TRBV7-9 | NA | CASSLAGTSGTTDTQYF
TRBV6-6 | few | CASSYGQGILQETQYF
TRBV7-2 | NA | CASTLAGGTDTQYF
TRBV7-8 | NA | CASSPDPTANYGYTF
TRBV7-9 | NA | CASSFGHTQETQYF
TRBV11-3 | few | CASSFRLAGGFDEQFF
TRBV28 | NA | CASRGQGQGNTEAFF
TRBV7-2 | NA | CASSPQTESYEQYF
TRBV5-1 | NA | CASSWGAGAITEAFF